One sample yielded the 4 T cell receptor beta chains listed below, sequenced in a study of shared clonotypes between healthy human individuals (dated by TCRdb to about 2020). For the CD8 naive samples, CD45RO-negative cells were positively selected for CCR7, yielding a CD45RA+CCR7+ population from which TemRA cells were excluded. Receptor amplification or capture employed the immunoSEQ multiplex PCR assay. TCRdb re-hosts the immuneACCESS table, in-frame sequences only. Its copies lack some clones; in the studies checked, an unresolved V gene accounts for under half of them, and the cause for the rest is not known. This sample is represented by about 2,100,000 clones; approximately 94% of them were singletons. Of the sample, roughly 1.7% falls within the top ten clones. The specimen sequenced was naive CD8+ T cells from PBMCs. The cell subset or site label corresponds to: CD45RA+CCR7+. Receptor source: a young man in good health. Some clones in this sample may be carry-over from other donors' samples.

V and J are TRBV5-6 and TRBJ1-5; 10 bases align to TRBD1. V was pared by 4 bases and J by 2 bases, with 6 bases of the junction left unmatched. Germline CDR1 SGHDT, CDR2 YYEEEE. The CDR3 is 16 amino acids. The CDR3 DNA reads as TGTGCCAGCAGCAAATTCGGGACAGGGGGCAATCAGCCCCAGCATTTT. This gives the protein CASSKFGTGGNQPQHF.

The chain recombines TRBV7-9 with TRBJ2-1; TRBD1 matches at 10 bases. Germline CDR1 and CDR2: SEHNR and FQNEAQ (reference sequence). Losses at the gene ends were 11 bases for V and 6 bases for J; bases not matched to a gene: 10. The length of the CDR3 is 14 residues. Written as DNA, the CDR3 is TGTGCCCAAGAAGGGACAGGGGTCGGCAATGAGCAGTTCTTC. It codes for CAQEGTGVGNEQFF. The full variable domain, completed using reference TRBV7-9 and TRBJ2-1, is DTGVSQNPRHKITKRGQNVTFRCDPISEHNRLYWYRQTLGQGPEFLTYFQNEAQLEKSRLLSDRFSAERPKGSFSTLEIQRTEQGDSAMYLCAQEGTGVGNEQFFGPGTRLTVL.

The gene calls are TRBV27 and TRBJ1-1, with a possible D match to TRBD1 (6 bases). V was pared by 4 bases and J by 4 bases, with 13 bases between. Germline V lookup: CDR1 MNHEY, CDR2 SMNVEV (reference sequence). The CDR3 is 14 amino acids. The CDR3 reads CASSSDRGSTEAFF. The CDR3, as DNA: TGTGCCAGCAGTTCGGACAGAGGAAGCACTGAAGCTTTCTTT.

The V call is TRBV25-1, the J call TRBJ2-7, with a weak D call TRBD2 (7 bases). This CDR3 comprises 14 residues. V was trimmed by 5 bases and J by 5 bases, leaving 16 bases between them. Germline assignment: CDR1 MGHDK and CDR2 SYGVNS. CDR3 region: CASSWGGLYDEQYF. DNA of the CDR3: TGTGCCAGCAGTTGGGGGGGCCTCTACGACGAGCAGTACTTC.